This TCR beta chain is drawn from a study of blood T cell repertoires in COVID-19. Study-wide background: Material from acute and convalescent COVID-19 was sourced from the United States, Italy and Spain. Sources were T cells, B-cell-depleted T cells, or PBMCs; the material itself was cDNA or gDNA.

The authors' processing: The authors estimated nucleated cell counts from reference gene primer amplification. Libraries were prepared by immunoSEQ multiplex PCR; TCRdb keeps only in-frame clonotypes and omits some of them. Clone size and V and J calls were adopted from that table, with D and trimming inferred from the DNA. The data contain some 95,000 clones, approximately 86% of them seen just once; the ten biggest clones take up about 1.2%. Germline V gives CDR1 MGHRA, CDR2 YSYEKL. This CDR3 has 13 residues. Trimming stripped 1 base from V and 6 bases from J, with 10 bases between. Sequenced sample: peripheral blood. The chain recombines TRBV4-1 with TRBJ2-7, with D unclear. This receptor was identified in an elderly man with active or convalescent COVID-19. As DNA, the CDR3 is TGCGCCAGCAGCCAAGGACCCGAGGCCGAGCAGTACTTC. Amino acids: CASSQGPEAEQYF.